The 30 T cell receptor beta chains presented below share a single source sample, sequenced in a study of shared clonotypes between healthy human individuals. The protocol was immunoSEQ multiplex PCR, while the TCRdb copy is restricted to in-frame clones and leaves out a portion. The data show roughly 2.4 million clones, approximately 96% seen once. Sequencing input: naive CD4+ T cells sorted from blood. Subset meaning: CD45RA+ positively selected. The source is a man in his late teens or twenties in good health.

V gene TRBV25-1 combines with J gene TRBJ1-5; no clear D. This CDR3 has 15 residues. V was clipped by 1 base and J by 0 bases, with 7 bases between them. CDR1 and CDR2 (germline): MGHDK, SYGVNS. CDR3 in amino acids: CASSESAASNQPQHF. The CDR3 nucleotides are TGTGCCAGCAGTGAATCGGCAGCTAGCAATCAGCCCCAGCATTTT.

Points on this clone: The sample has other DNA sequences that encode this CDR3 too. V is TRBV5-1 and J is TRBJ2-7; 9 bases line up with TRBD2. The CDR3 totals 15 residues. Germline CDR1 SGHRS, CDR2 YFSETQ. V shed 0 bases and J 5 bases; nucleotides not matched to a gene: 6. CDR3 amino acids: CASSLVAGGINEQYF. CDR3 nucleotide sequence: TGCGCCAGCAGCTTGGTTGCGGGGGGGATAAACGAGCAGTACTTC.

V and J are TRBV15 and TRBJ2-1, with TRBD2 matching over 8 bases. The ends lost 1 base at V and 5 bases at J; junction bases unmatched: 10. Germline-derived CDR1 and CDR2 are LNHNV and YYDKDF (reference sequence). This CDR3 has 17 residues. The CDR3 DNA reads TGTGCCACCAGCAGAGTTTGGGCGGGAGGTATCAACAATGAGCAGTTCTTC. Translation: CATSRVWAGGINNEQFF.

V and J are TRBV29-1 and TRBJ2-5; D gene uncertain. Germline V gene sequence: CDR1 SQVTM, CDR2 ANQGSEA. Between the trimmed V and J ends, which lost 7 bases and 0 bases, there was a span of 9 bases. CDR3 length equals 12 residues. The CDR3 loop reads CSAAAYQETQYF. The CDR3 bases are TGCAGCGCGGCAGCGTACCAAGAGACCCAGTACTTC.

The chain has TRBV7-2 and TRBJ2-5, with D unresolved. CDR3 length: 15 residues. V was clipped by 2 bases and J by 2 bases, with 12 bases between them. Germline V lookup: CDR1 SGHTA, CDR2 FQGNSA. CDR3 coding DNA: TGTGCCAGCAGCTTAATGTTGGCGGAACAAGAGACCCAGTACTTC. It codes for CASSLMLAEQETQYF.

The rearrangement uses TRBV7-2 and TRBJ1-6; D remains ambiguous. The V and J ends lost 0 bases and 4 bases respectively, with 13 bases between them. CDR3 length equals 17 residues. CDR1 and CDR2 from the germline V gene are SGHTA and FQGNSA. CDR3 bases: TGTGCCAGCAGCTTAGCGTTCGGCGGAAATTATAATTCACCCCTCCACTTT. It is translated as CASSLAFGGNYNSPLHF.

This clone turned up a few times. The CDR3, as DNA: TGTGCCAGCAGTTTACAGCGGGGCGGCACAGATACGCAGTATTTT. Its protein is CASSLQRGGTDTQYF. The chain employs TRBV6-6 and TRBJ2-3, with 7 positions matching TRBD2. Germline V gene sequence: CDR1 MNHNY, CDR2 SVGAGI (reference sequence). The CDR3 runs 15 residues. Germline trimming cut 4 bases from V and 1 base from J; bases unmatched to any gene: 5.

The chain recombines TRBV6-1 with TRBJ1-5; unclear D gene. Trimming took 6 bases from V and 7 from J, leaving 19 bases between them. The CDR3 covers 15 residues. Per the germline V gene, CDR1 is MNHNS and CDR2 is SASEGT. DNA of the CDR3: TGTGCCAGCAGAAACCAGTATTTCGGAATCCAGCCCCAGCATTTT. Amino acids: CASRNQYFGIQPQHF.

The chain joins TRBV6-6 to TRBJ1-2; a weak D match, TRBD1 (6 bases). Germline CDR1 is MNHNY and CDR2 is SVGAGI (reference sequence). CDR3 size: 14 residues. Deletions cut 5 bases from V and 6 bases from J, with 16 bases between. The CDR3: CASSRQTGLDGYTF. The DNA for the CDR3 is TGTGCCAGCAGTCGACAAACAGGGCTGGATGGCTACACCTTC.

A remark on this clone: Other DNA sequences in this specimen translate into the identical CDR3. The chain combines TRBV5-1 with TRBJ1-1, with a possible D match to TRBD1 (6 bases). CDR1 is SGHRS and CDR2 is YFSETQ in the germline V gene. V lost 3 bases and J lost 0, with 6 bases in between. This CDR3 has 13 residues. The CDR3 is CASSSGVNTEAFF. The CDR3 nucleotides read TGCGCCAGCAGCTCAGGGGTGAACACTGAAGCTTTCTTT.

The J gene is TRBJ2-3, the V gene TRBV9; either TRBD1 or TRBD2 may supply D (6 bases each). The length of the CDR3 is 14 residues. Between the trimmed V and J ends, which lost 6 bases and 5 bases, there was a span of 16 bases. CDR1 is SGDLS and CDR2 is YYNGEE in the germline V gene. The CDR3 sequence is CASNLRGDRDTQYF. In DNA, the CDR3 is TGTGCCAGCAATTTAAGGGGGGATCGAGATACGCAGTATTTT. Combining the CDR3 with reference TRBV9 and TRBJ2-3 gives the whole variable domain DSGVTQTPKHLITATGQRVTLRCSPRSGDLSVYWYQQSLDQGLQFLIQYYNGEERAKGNILERFSAQQFPDLHSELNLSSLELGDSALYFCASNLRGDRDTQYFGPGTRLTVL.

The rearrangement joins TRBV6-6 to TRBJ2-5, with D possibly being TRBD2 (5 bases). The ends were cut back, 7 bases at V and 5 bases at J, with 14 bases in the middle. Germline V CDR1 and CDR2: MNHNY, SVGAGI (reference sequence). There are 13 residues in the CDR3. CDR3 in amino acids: CASTGGSGETQYF. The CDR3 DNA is TGTGCCAGCACGGGCGGGTCGGGTGAGACCCAGTACTTC.

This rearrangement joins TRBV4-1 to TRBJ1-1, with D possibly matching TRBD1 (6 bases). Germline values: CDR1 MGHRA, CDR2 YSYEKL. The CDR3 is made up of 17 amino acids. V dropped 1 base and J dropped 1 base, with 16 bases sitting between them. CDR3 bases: TGCGCCAGCAGCCAAGGTCTCTGGGGGCGCGCGAACACTGAAGCTTTCTTT. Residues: CASSQGLWGRANTEAFF.

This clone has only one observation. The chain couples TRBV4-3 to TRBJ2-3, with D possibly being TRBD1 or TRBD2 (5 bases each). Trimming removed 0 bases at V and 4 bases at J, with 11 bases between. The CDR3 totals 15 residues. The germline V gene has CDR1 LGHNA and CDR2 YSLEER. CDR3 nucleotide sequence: TGCGCCAGCAGCCAAGATACCGGGGCTTCAGATACGCAGTATTTT. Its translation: CASSQDTGASDTQYF.

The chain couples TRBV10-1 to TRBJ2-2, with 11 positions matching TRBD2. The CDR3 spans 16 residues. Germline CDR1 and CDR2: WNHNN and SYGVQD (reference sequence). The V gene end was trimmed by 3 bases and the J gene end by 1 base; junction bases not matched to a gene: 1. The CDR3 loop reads CASSEGLAGNTGELFF. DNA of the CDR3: TGCGCCAGCAGTGAAGGACTAGCGGGGAACACCGGGGAGCTGTTTTTT.

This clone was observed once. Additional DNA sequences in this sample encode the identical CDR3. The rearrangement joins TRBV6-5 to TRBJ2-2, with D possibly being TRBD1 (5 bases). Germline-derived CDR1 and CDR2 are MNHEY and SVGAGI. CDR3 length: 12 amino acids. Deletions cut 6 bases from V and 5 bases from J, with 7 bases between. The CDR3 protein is CASRRTTGELFF. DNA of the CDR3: TGTGCCAGCAGACGGACAACCGGGGAGCTGTTTTTT.

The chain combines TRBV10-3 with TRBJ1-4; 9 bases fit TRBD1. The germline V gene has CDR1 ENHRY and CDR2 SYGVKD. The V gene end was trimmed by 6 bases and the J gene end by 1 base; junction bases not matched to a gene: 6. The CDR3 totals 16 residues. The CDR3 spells CAISRDRVVTNEKLFF. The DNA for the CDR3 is TGTGCCATCAGCCGGGACAGGGTAGTAACTAATGAAAAACTGTTTTTT.

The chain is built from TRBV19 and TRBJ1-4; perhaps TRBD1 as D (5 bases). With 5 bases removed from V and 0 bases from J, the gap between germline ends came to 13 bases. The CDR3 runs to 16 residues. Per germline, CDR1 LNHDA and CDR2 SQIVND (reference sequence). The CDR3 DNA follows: TGTGCCAGTAGTTCCAGACAGCTTGCAACTAATGAAAAACTGTTTTTT. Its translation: CASSSRQLATNEKLFF.

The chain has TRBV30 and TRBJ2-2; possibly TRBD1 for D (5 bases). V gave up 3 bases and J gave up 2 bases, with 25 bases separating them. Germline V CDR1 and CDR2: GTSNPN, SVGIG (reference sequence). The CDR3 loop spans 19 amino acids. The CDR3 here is CAWSPGLLMSPLNTGELFF. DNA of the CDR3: TGTGCCTGGAGCCCAGGGTTGCTTATGTCCCCTCTCAACACCGGGGAGCTGTTTTTT.

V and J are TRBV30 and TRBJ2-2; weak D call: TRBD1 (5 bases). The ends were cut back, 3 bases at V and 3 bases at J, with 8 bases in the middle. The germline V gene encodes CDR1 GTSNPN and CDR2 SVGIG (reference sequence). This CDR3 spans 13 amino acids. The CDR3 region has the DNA TGTGCCTGGAGATCCAGGGACACCGGGGAGCTGTTTTTT. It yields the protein CAWRSRDTGELFF.

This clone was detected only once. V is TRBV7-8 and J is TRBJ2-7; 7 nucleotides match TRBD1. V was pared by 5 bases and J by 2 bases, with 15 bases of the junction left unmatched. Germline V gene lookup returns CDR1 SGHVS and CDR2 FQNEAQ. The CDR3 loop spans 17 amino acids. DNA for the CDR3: TGTGCCAGCAGCAGCCTGGGACAGAGGGGATCTACCTACGAGCAGTACTTC. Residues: CASSSLGQRGSTYEQYF.

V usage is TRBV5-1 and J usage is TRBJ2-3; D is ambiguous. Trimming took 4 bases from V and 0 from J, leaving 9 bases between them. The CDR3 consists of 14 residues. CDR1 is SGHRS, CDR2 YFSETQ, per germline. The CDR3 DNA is TGCGCCAGCAGCGCCGGTACTAGCACAGATACGCAGTATTTT. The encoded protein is CASSAGTSTDTQYF. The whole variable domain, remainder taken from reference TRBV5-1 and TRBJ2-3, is KAGVTQTPRYLIKTRGQQVTLSCSPISGHRSVSWYQQTPGQGLQFLFEYFSETQRNKGNFPGRFSGRQFSNSRSEMNVSTLELGDSALYLCASSAGTSTDTQYFGPGTRLTVL.

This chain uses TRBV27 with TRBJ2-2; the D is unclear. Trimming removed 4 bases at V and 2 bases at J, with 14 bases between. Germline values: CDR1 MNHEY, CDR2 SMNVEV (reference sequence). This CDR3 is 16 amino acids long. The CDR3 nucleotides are TGTGCCAGCAGTTCCTCCGGGCAGATCAACACCGGGGAGCTGTTTTTT. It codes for CASSSSGQINTGELFF.

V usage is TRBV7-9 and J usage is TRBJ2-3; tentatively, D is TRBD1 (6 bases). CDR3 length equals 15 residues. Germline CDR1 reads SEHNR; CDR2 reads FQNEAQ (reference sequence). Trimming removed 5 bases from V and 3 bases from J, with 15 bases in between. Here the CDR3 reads CASSRWGQGTDTQYF. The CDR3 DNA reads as TGTGCCAGCAGCCGTTGGGGGCAGGGGACAGATACGCAGTATTTT.

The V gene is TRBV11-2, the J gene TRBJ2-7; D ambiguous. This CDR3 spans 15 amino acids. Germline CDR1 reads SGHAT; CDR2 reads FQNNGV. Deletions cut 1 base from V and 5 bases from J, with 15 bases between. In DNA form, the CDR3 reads TGTGCCAGCAGCTTAGTAGGAAGCCCAATCGACGAGCAGTACTTC. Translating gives CASSLVGSPIDEQYF.

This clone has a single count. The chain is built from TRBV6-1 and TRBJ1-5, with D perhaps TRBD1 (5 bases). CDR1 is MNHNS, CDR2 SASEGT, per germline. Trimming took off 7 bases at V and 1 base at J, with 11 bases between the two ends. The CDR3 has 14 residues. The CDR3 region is CASISGTSNQPQHF. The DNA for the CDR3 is TGTGCCAGCATTTCAGGGACGAGCAATCAGCCCCAGCATTTT.

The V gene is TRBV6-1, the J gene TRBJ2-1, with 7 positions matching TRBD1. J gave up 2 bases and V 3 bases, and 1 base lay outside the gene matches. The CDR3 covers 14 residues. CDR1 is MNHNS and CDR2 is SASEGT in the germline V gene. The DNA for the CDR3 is TGTGCCAGCAGTGAGGGACAGCCCTACAATGAGCAGTTCTTC. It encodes CASSEGQPYNEQFF.

The CDR3 protein is CASSPSNSFTDTQYF. The CDR3 DNA sequence: TGCGCCAGCAGCCCGTCGAACTCGTTCACAGATACGCAGTATTTT. The chain recombines TRBV5-1 with TRBJ2-3; D is uncertain. CDR3 length equals 15 residues. Germline V gene data show CDR1 as SGHRS and CDR2 as YFSETQ. The V and J ends lost 4 bases and 2 bases respectively, with 14 bases between them.

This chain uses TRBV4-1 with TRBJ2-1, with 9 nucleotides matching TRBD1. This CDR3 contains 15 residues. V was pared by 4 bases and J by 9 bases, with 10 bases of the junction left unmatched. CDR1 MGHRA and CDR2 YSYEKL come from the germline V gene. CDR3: CASSRGQGSFSEQFF. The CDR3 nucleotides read TGCGCCAGCAGCCGCGGACAGGGGAGCTTTAGTGAGCAGTTCTTC.

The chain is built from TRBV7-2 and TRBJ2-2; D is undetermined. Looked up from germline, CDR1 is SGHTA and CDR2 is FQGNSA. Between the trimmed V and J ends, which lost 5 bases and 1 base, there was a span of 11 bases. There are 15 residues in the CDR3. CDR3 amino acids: CASSTQDGNTGELFF. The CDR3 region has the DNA TGTGCCAGCAGCACCCAGGACGGGAACACCGGGGAGCTGTTTTTT.